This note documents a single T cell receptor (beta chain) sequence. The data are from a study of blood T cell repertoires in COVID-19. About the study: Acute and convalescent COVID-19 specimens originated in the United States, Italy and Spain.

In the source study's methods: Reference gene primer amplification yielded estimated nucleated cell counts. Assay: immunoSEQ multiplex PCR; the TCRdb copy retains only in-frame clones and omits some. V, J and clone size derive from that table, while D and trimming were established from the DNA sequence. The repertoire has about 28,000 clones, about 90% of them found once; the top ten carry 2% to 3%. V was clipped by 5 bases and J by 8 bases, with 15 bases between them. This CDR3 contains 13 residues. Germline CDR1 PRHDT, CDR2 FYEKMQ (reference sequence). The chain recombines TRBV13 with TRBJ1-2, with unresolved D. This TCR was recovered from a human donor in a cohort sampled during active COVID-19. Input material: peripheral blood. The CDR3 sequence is CASSPGVYPGYTF. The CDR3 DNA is TGTGCCAGCAGCCCCGGGGTTTACCCAGGCTACACCTTC.